This TCR beta chain was sequenced during a study of T-cell reconstitution after alpha-beta-depleted transplantation in children. Overall study results and limits: Surviving thymic progenitors and recipient T cells were the source of high TCRbeta diversity at day 60 in some patients.

With regard to this clonotype: Antigen unknown. Relative to the germline gene, one junction end is altered; a read error may explain this.

A library of TCRbeta sequences, prepared with unique molecular identifiers, was generated. TCRdb reprocessed the PCR reads via MiXCR and lists one record per CDR3 protein. The table includes approximately 150,000 distinct CDR3 sequences, 8% to 10% detected once. Germline lookup yields CDR1 MNHNS and CDR2 SASEGT. This CDR3 is 12 amino acids long. Specimen: PBMCs, mostly from graft donor cells, collected 180 days after TCRalphabeta/CD19-depleted stem cell transplant. The chain combines TRBV6-1 with TRBJ1-2; tentatively, D is TRBD1 (6 bases). This TCR was recovered from a female patient under 10 years old who had a stem cell transplant for congenital amegakaryocytic thrombocytopenia, so the T cells may come from the graft donor. The CDR3 protein is CSSRKGGYGYTF. For the CDR3, the DNA is TGTTCCAGCAGGAAGGGGGGCTATGGCTACACCTTC.